Below, 8 T cell receptor beta chains from the same sample are listed, as sequenced in a study of regulatory T cells in long-lasting Graves disease. Noted time point: persistent/refractory GD, antithyroid drugs over 5 years with positive TRAb. The TCR library was made from RNA extracted from PBMCs. CDR3 regions were amplified by Arm-PCR using iRepertoire HTBI primers to build TCR beta libraries. From the multiplex PCR reads, TCRdb called clonotypes with MiXCR, one entry per CDR3 protein. The sample contains 400,000 to 500,000 distinct CDR3 sequences, 20% to 25% of which appear only once. The source was peripheral blood mononuclear cells (PBMCs), collected when the disease was refractory, from a patient treated with antithyroid drugs. The receptors come from a female donor with Graves disease.

This clonotype was found many times. V usage is TRBV29-1 and J usage is TRBJ1-1; the D gene is possibly TRBD1 (5 bases). This CDR3 comprises 11 residues. Germline CDR1 is SQVTM and CDR2 is ANQGSEA. The ends were cut back, 6 bases at V and 8 bases at J, with 13 bases in the middle. CDR3 coding DNA: TGCAGCGTAAATCGCGACAGAGAAGCTTTCTTT. Amino acid sequence: CSVNRDREAFF.

This clonotype has a count of ten or more. This chain uses TRBV13 with TRBJ2-7; 7 bases are a match to TRBD1. V gave up 5 bases and J gave up 5 bases; unmatched junction bases: 9. CDR3 size: 14 residues. Germline V gene lookup returns CDR1 PRHDT and CDR2 FYEKMQ (reference sequence). CDR3 sequence (DNA): TGTGCCAGCAGCCTAACACAGGGGCGGAACGAGCAGTACTTC. Translation gives CASSLTQGRNEQYF.

V gene TRBV19 combines with J gene TRBJ1-1; D not certain. This CDR3 spans 13 amino acids. Trimming removed 3 bases from V and 4 bases from J, with 9 bases in between. The V gene's germline CDR1 is LNHDA and CDR2 SQIVND (reference sequence). The CDR3 DNA reads TGTGCCAGTAGTATTCTGGGTACCACTGAAGCTTTCTTT. Translation gives CASSILGTTEAFF.

The table lists this clonotype with a count of one. The gene calls are TRBV7-2 and TRBJ1-4, with no clear D. V was pared by 5 bases and J by 8 bases, with 21 bases between. Germline-derived CDR1 and CDR2 are SGHTA and FQGNSA. The CDR3 runs 16 residues. CDR3 region: CASSPKEPGYREKLFF. The CDR3 nucleotides read TGTGCCAGCAGCCCAAAGGAGCCAGGTTATCGGGAAAAACTGTTTTTT.

The gene calls are TRBV4-1 and TRBJ2-5; TRBD2 might be the D (5 bases). Trimming stripped 1 base from V and 3 bases from J, with 9 bases between. Germline V gene sequence: CDR1 MGHRA, CDR2 YSYEKL. This CDR3 has 14 amino acids. The CDR3 spells CASSQVGLEETQYF. The CDR3 DNA is TGCGCCAGCAGCCAAGTCGGACTGGAAGAGACCCAGTACTTC.

The chain couples TRBV20-1 to TRBJ1-1, with D perhaps TRBD1 (6 bases). The CDR3 covers 13 residues. Germline values: CDR1 DFQATT, CDR2 SNEGSKA (reference sequence). V shed 6 bases and J shed 4 bases, with 15 bases lying between them. Written as DNA, the CDR3 is TGCAGTGCGAGGACAGAGATATCCACTGAAGCTTTCTTT. Encoded protein: CSARTEISTEAFF.

The chain employs TRBV20-1 and TRBJ1-5; D perhaps matches TRBD1 (5 bases). Trimming left V 3 bases short and J 3 bases short, with 15 bases between. This CDR3 is 15 amino acids long. The germline CDR1 and CDR2 sequences are DFQATT and SNEGSKA (reference sequence). The CDR3 here is CSASGTEALNQPQHF. As DNA, the CDR3 is TGCAGTGCTAGCGGGACGGAAGCACTCAATCAGCCCCAGCATTTT.

The table lists this clonotype with a few counts. A read error may account for a junction end that differs from germline. The rearrangement joins TRBV11-2 to TRBJ2-7; TRBD1 is a possible D gene (6 bases). The CDR3 covers 15 residues. Germline loops: CDR1 SGHAT, CDR2 FQNNGV. The CDR3 loop is CAGSLEQDSTYEQYF. The CDR3 nucleotides read TGTGCCGGCAGCTTAGAGCAGGACAGCACCTACGAGCAGTACTTC. The whole variable domain, remainder taken from reference TRBV11-2 and TRBJ2-7, is EAGVAQSPRYKIIEKRQSVAFWCNPISGHATLYWYQQILGQGPKLLIQFQNNGVVDDSQLPKDRFSAERLKGVDSTLKIQPAKLEDSAVYLCAGSLEQDSTYEQYFGPGTRLTVT.